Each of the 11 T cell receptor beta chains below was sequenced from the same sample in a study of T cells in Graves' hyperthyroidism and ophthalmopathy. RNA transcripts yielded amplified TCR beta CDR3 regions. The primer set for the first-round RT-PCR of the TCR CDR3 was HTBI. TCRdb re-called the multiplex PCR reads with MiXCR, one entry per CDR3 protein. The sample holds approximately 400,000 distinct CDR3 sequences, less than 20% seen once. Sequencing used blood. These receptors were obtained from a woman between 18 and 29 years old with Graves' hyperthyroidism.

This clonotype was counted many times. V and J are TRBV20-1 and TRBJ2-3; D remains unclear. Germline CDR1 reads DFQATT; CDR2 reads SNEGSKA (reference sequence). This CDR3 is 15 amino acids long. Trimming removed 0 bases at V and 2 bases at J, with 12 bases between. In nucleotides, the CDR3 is TGCAGTGCTAGAGAAATGACCACAAACACAGATACGCAGTATTTT. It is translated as CSAREMTTNTDTQYF.

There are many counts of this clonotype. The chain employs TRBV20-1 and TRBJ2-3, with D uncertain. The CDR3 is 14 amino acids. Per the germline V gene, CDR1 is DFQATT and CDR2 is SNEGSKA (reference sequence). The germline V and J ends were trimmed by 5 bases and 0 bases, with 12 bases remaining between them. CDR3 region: CSAPAAASTDTQYF. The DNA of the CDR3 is TGCAGTGCTCCGGCGGCAGCTAGCACAGATACGCAGTATTTT.

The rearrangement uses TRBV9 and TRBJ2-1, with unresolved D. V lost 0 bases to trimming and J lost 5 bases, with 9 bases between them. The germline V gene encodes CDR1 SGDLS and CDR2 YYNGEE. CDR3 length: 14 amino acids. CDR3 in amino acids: CASSVGGAHNEQFF. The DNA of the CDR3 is TGTGCCAGCAGCGTAGGCGGAGCTCACAATGAGCAGTTCTTC.

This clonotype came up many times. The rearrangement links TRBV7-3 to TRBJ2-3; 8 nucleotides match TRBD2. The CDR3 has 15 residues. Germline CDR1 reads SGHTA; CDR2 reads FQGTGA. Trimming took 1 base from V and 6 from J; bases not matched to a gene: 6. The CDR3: CASSLNGRAEDTQYF. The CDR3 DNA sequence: TGTGCCAGCAGCTTAAACGGGAGGGCCGAGGATACGCAGTATTTT.

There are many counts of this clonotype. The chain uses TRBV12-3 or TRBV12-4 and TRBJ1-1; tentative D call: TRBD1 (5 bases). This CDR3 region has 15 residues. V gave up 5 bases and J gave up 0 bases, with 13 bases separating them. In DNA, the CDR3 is TGTGCCAGCAGTGTGGGTGGGGGGGTGAACACTGAAGCTTTCTTT. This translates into CASSVGGGVNTEAFF.

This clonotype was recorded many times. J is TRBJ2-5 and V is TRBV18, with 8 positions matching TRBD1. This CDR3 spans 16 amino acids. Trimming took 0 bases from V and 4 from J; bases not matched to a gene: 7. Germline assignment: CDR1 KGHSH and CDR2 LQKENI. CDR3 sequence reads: CASSPPTRTGRETQYF. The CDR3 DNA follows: TGTGCCAGCTCACCACCGACGAGGACAGGGCGAGAGACCCAGTACTTC.

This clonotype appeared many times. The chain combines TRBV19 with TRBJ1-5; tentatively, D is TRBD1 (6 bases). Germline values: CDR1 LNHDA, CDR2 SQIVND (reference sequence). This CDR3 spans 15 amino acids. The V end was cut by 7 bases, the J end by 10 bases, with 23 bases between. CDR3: CASTPRAQGKQPQHF. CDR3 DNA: TGTGCCAGTACCCCGCGGGCCCAGGGGAAACAACCCCAGCATTTT.

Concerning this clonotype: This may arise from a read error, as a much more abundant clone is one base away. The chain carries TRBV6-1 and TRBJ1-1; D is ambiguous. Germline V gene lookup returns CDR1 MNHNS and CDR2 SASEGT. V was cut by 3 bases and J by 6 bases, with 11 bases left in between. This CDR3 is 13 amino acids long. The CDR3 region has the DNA TGTGCCAGCAGTGAGTCCCCCGAGGCTGAAGCTTTCTTT. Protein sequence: CASSESPEAEAFF.

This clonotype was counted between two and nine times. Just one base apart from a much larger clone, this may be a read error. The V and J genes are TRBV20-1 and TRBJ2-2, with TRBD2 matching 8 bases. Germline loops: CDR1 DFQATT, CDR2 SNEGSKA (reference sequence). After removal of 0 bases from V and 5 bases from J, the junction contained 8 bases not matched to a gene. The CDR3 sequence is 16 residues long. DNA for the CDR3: TGCAGTGCTAGAGATTCACCAGCGGGAGATACCGGGGAGCTGTTTTTT. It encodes CSARDSPAGDTGELFF.

CDR3 sequence: CASSYSTGRFYNEQFF. CDR3 DNA sequence: TGTGCCAGCAGTTACTCGACAGGACGGTTTTACAATGAGCAGTTCTTC. The chain employs TRBV6-2 or TRBV6-3 and TRBJ2-1, with D possibly TRBD1 on 6 matching bases. Germline V CDR1 and CDR2: MNHEY, SVGEGT. The germline V and J ends were trimmed by 0 bases and 4 bases, with 13 bases remaining between them. The CDR3 has 16 amino acids.

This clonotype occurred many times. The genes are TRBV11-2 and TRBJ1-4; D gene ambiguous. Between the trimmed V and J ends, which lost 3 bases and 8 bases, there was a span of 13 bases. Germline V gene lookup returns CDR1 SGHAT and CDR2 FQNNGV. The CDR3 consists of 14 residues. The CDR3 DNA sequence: TGTGCCAGCAGCTTCGGGTGGCGTTCCGAAAAACTGTTTTTT. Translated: CASSFGWRSEKLFF.